The T cell receptor (beta chain) under discussion was sequenced for a study of CXCR3-negative and CXCR3-positive naive CD8 T cells. Study-level information: The total count of TRB reads reached 120 million to 150 million, and each library contributed about 1.5 +/- 0.3 million.

Phenotypically, naive CD8+ T cells corresponded to CD45RO-CCR7+CD27+CD95-. Whole-study findings and limits: Higher TRB CDR3 hydrophobicity marked CXCR3-positive naive cells relative to CXCR3-negative naive cells. Memory CD8+ cells showed much lower diversity, while both naive subsets were comparably high.

UMI-labeled 5' RACE TRB cDNA libraries were prepared from the cells. TCRdb derives one entry per CDR3 protein from the 5' RACE reads, leaving out DNA. The sample's table shows tens of thousands of distinct CDR3 sequences. Comments on this clonotype: The antigen remains unidentified.

Per the germline V gene, CDR1 is MDHEN and CDR2 is SYDVKM. This CDR3 comprises 15 residues. The specimen sequenced was naive CXCR3+ CD8+ T cells from blood. Subset meaning: CD45RO-CCR7+CD27+CD95- naive CD8+ T cells expressing CXCR3 (TNR3+). This TCR was recovered from a human donor in good health. Some clones in this sample may be carry-over from other donors' samples. The chain has TRBV28 and TRBJ2-5; with no DNA, the TCRdb D assignment of TRBD1 cannot be verified. CDR3 sequence: CASSETTGRRETQYF.